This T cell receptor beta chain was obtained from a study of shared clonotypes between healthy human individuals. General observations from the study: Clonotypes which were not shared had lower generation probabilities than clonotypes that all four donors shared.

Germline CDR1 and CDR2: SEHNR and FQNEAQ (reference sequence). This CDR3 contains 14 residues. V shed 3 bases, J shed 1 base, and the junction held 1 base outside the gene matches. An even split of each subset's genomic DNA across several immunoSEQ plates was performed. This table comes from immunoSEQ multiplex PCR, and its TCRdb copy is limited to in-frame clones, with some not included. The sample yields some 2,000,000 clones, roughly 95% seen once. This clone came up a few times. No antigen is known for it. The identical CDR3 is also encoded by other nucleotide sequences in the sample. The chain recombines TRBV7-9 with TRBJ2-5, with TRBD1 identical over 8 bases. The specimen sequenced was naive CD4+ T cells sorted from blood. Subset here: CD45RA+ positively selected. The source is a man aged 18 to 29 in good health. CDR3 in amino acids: CASSLDRVQETQYF. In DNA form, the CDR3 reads TGTGCCAGCAGCTTGGACAGGGTCCAAGAGACCCAGTACTTC.